One and the same sample provided the 3 T cell receptor beta chains below, sequenced in a study of T cells in Graves' hyperthyroidism and ophthalmopathy. What was amplified from RNA transcripts were TCR beta CDR3 regions. Researchers ran a first-round RT-PCR on the TCR CDR3 using the HTBI primer set. MiXCR was run by TCRdb on the multiplex PCR reads, yielding one entry per CDR3 protein. The data contain under 750,000 distinct CDR3 sequences, roughly 20% of them singletons. The sample comprised blood. These receptors were obtained from a woman in her forties or fifties with Graves' hyperthyroidism that later progressed to Graves' ophthalmopathy.

The table lists this clonotype with a few counts. V and J are TRBV2 and TRBJ1-4; D is possibly TRBD1 (5 bases). CDR3 length: 14 residues. V shed 1 base and J shed 7 bases, with 10 bases lying between them. Germline loops: CDR1 SNHLY, CDR2 FYNNEI. This chain's CDR3 is CASSEVRAREKLFF. In nucleotides, the CDR3 is TGTGCCAGCAGTGAAGTCAGGGCGCGTGAAAAACTGTTTTTT.

This clonotype was seen a handful of times. Just one base apart from a much larger clone, this may be a read error. The rearrangement joins TRBV11-2 to TRBJ2-2; D may be TRBD1 or TRBD2 (6 bases each). Germline assignment: CDR1 SGHAT and CDR2 FQNNGV. The length of the CDR3 is 15 residues. The CDR3 is CASSFLRGDTGELLF. In DNA, the CDR3 is TGTGCCAGCAGCTTTCTAAGGGGGGACACCGGGGAGCTGCTTTTT. The whole variable domain, filled in from reference TRBV11-2 and TRBJ2-2, reads EAGVAQSPRYKIIEKRQSVAFWCNPISGHATLYWYQQILGQGPKLLIQFQNNGVVDDSQLPKDRFSAERLKGVDSTLKIQPAKLEDSAVYLCASSFLRGDTGELLFGEGSRLTVL.

This clonotype was detected ten times or more. The rearrangement joins TRBV3-1 to TRBJ2-1; a weak D match, TRBD1 (5 bases). V lost 2 bases and J 7 bases, leaving 9 bases between the germline ends. The CDR3 is made up of 13 amino acids. Germline V gene data show CDR1 as LGHDT and CDR2 as YNNKEL (reference sequence). The CDR3 is CASSQFPGNEQFF. The CDR3 bases are TGTGCCAGCAGCCAATTCCCAGGGAATGAGCAGTTCTTC.